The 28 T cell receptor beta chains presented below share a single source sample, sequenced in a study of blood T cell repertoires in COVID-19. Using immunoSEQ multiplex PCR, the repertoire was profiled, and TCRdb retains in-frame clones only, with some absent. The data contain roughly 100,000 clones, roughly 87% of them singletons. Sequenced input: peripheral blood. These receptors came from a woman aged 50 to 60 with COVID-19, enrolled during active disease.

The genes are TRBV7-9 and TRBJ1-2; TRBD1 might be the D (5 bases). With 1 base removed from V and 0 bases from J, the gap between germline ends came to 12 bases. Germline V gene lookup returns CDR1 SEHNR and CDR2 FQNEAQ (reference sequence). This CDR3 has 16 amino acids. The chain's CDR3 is CASSLDRQVANYGYTF. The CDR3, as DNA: TGTGCCAGCAGCTTAGACAGGCAAGTAGCTAACTATGGCTACACCTTC.

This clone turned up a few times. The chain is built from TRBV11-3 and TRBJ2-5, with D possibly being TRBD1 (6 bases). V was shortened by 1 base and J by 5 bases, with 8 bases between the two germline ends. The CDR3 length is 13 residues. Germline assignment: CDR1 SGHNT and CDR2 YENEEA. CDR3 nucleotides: TGTGCCAGCAGCTTAGCAGGGGCGGAGACCCAGTACTTC. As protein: CASSLAGAETQYF.

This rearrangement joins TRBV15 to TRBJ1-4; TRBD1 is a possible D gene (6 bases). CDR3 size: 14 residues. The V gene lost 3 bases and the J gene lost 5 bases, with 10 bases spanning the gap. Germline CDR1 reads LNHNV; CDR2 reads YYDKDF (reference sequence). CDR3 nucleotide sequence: TGTGCCACCAGCAGGGACAGCGTGAATGAAAAACTGTTTTTT. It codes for CATSRDSVNEKLFF.

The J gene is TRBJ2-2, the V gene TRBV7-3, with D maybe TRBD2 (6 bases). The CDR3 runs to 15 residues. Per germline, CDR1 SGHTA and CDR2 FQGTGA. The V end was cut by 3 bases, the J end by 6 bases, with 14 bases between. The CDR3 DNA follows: TGTGCCAGCAGCTTTGACAGTTCGGGGGCCGGGGAGCTGTTTTTT. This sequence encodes CASSFDSSGAGELFF.

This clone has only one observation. The CDR3 nucleotides read TGTGCCAGCGCGTTTCAAGAGACCCAGTACTTC. Residues: CASAFQETQYF. The J gene is TRBJ2-5, the V gene TRBV2, with D uncertain. The CDR3 spans 11 residues. Trimming pared 8 bases from V and 2 bases from J, leaving 6 bases between. Germline V gene sequence: CDR1 SNHLY, CDR2 FYNNEI.

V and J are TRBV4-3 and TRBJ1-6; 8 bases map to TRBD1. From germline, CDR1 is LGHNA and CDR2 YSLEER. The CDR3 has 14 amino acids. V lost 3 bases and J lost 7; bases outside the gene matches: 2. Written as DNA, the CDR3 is TGCGCCAGCAGCCACCGACAGGGGAATTCACCCCTCCACTTT. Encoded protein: CASSHRQGNSPLHF.

The CDR3 loop reads CASRLQQTNEKLFF. CDR3 DNA: TGTGCCAGCAGGCTACAGCAAACTAATGAAAAACTGTTTTTT. The V and J genes are TRBV2 and TRBJ1-4; D is unresolved. V lost 6 bases and J 1 base, leaving 9 bases between the germline ends. The CDR3 covers 14 residues. CDR1 and CDR2 from the germline V gene are SNHLY and FYNNEI.

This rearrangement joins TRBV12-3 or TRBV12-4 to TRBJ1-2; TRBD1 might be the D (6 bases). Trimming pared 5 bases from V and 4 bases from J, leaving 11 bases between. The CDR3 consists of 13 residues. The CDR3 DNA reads TGTGCCAGCAGTGCTTGGACAGCCTATGGCTACACCTTC. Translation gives CASSAWTAYGYTF.

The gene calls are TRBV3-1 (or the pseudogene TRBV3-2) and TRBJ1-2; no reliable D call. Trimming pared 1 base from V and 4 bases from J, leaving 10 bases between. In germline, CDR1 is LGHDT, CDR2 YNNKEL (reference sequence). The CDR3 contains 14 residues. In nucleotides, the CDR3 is TGTGCCAGCAGCCAAGCACAGCAGCCCTATGGCTACACCTTC. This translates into CASSQAQQPYGYTF.

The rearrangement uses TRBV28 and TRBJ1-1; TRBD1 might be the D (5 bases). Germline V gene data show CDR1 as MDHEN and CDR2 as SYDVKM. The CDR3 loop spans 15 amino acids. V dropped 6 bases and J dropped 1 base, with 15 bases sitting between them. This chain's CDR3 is CASSGAGGGNTEAFF. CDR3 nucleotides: TGTGCCAGCAGCGGAGCTGGGGGGGGGAACACTGAAGCTTTCTTT.

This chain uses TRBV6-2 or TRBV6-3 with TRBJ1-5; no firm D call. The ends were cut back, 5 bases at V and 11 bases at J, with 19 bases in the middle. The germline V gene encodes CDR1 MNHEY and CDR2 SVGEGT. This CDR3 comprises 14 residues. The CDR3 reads CASSPDGTGVAQHF. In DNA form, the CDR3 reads TGTGCCAGCAGTCCCGACGGAACCGGGGTGGCCCAGCATTTT.

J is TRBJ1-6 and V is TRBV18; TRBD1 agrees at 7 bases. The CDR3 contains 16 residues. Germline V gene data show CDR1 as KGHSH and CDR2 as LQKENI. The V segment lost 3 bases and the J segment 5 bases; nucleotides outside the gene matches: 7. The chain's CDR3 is CASSPHGTENNSPLHF. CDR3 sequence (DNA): TGTGCCAGCTCACCCCACGGGACAGAGAATAATTCACCCCTCCACTTT. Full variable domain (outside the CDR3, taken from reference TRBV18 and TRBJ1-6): NAGVMQNPRHLVRRRGQEARLRCSPMKGHSHVYWYRQLPEEGLKFMVYLQKENIIDESGMPKERFSAEFPKEGPSILRIQQVVRGDSAAYFCASSPHGTENNSPLHFGNGTRLTVT.

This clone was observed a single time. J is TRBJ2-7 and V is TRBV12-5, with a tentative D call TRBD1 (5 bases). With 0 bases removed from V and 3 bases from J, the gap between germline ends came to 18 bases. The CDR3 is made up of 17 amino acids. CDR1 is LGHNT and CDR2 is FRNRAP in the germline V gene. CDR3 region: CASGLVLKGLNLYEQYF. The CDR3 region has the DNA TGTGCTAGTGGTTTGGTACTAAAGGGGTTAAACCTCTACGAGCAGTACTTC. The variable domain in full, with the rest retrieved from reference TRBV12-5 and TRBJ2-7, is DARVTQTPRHKVTEMGQEVTMRCQPILGHNTVFWYRQTMMQGLELLAYFRNRAPLDDSGMPKDRFSAEMPDATLATLKIQPSEPRDSAVYFCASGLVLKGLNLYEQYFGPGTRLTVT.

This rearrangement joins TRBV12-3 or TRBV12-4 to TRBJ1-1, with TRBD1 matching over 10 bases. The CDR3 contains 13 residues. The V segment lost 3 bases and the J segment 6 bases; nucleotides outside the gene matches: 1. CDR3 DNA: TGTGCCAGCAGTTTTGGACAGGGGGCTGAAGCTTTCTTT. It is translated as CASSFGQGAEAFF.

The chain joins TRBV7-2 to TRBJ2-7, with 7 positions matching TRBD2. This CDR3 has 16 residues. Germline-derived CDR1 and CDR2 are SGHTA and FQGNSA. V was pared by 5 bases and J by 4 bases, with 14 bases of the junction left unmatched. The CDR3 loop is CASSPAGVRAGYEQYF. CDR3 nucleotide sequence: TGTGCCAGCAGCCCGGCGGGGGTCAGGGCGGGTTACGAGCAGTACTTC.

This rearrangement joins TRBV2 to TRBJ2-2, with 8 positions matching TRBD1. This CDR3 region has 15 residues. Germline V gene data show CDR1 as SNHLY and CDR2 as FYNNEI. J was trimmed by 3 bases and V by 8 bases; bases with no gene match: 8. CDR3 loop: CASSRGTGYTGELFF. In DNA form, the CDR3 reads TGTGCCAGCTCCCGAGGGACAGGATACACCGGGGAGCTGTTTTTT.

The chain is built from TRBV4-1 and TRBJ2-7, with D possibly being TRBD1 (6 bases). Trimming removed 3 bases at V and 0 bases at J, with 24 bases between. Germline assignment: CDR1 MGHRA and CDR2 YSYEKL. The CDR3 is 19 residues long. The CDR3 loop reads CASSQPPTARQGPSYEQYF. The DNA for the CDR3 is TGCGCCAGCAGCCAGCCCCCAACCGCGCGGCAGGGGCCCTCCTACGAGCAGTACTTC.

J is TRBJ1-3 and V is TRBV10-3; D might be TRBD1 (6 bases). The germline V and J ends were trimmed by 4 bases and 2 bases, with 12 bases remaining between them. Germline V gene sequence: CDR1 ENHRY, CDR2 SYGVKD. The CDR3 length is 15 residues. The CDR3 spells CAISVNRDTGNTIYF. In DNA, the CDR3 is TGTGCCATCAGTGTAAACAGGGATACTGGAAACACCATATATTTT.

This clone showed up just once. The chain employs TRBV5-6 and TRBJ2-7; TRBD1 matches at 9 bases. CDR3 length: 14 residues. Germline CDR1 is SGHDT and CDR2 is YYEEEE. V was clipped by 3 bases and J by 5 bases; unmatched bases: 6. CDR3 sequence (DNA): TGTGCCAGCAGCTGGCGGACAGGGGTCCACGAGCAGTACTTC. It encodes CASSWRTGVHEQYF. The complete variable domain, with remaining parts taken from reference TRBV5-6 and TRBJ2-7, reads DAGVTQSPTHLIKTRGQQVTLRCSPKSGHDTVSWYQQALGQGPQFIFQYYEEEERQRGNFPDRFSGHQFPNYSSELNVNALLLGDSALYLCASSWRTGVHEQYFGPGTRLTVT.

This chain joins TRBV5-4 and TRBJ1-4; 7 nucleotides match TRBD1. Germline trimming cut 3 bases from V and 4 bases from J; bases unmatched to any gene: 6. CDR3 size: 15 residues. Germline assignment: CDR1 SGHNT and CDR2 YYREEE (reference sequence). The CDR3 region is CASSSRQGLNEKLFF. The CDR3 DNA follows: TGTGCCAGCAGCTCCCGACAGGGTCTTAATGAAAAACTGTTTTTT.

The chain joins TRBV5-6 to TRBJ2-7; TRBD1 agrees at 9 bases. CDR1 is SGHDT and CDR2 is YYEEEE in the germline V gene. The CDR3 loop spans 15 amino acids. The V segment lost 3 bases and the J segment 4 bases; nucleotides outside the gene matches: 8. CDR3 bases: TGTGCCAGCAGCTCCGGACAGGGGAGGGGATACGAGCAGTACTTC. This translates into CASSSGQGRGYEQYF.

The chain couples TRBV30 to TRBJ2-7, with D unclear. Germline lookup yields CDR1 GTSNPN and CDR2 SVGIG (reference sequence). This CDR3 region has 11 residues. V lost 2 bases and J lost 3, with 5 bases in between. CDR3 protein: CAWSSGYEQYF. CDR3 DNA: TGTGCCTGGAGTTCCGGCTACGAGCAGTACTTC. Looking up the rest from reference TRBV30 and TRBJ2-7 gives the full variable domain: SQTIHQWPATLVQPVGSPLSLECTVEGTSNPNLYWYRQAAGRGLQLLFYSVGIGQISSEVPQNLSASRPQDRQFILSSKKLLLSDSGFYLCAWSSGYEQYFGPGTRLTVT.

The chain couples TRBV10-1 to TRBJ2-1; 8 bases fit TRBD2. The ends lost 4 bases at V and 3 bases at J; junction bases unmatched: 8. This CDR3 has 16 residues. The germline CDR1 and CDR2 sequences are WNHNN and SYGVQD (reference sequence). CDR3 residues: CASSAPGLEGYNEQFF. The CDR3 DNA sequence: TGCGCCAGCAGTGCACCGGGACTAGAGGGCTACAATGAGCAGTTCTTC.

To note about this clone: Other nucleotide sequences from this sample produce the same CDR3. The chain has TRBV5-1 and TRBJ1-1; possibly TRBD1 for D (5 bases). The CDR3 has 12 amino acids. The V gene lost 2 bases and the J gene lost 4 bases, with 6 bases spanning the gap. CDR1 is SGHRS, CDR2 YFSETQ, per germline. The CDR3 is CASSFGGTEAFF. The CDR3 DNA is TGCGCCAGCAGCTTCGGGGGCACTGAAGCTTTCTTT. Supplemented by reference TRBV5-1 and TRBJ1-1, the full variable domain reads KAGVTQTPRYLIKTRGQQVTLSCSPISGHRSVSWYQQTPGQGLQFLFEYFSETQRNKGNFPGRFSGRQFSNSRSEMNVSTLELGDSALYLCASSFGGTEAFFGQGTRLTVV.

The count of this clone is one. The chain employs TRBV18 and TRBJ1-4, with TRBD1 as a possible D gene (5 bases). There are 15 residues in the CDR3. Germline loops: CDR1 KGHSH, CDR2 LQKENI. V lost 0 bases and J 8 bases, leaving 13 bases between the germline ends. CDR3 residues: CASSPPGQGREKLFF. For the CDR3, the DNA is TGTGCCAGCTCACCACCGGGGCAGGGTCGGGAAAAACTGTTTTTT.

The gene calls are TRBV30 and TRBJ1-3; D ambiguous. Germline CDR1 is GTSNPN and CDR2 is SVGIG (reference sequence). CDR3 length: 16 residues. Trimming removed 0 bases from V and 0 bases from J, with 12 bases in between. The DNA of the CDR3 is TGTGCCTGGAGTGTACGAGGGAGTTCCTCTGGAAACACCATATATTTT. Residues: CAWSVRGSSSGNTIYF.

This chain's CDR3 is CASSTDYEETQYF. CDR3 nucleotides: TGTGCCAGCAGCACGGACTACGAAGAGACCCAGTACTTC. This chain connects TRBV7-7 to TRBJ2-5; possibly TRBD2 for D (6 bases). Germline CDR1 reads SSHAT; CDR2 reads FNYEAQ (reference sequence). The CDR3 contains 13 residues. Trimming removed 5 bases at V and 3 bases at J, with 10 bases between.

Written as DNA, the CDR3 is TGTGCCAGCAGACATATCCGGGACAGGGGGTTCACCGGGGAGCTGTTTTTT. Its protein product is CASRHIRDRGFTGELFF. The gene calls are TRBV28 and TRBJ2-2; 11 bases line up with TRBD1. The CDR3 is made up of 17 amino acids. CDR1 MDHEN and CDR2 SYDVKM come from the germline V gene. The V and J ends lost 6 bases and 4 bases, in that order; junction bases with no gene match: 10.